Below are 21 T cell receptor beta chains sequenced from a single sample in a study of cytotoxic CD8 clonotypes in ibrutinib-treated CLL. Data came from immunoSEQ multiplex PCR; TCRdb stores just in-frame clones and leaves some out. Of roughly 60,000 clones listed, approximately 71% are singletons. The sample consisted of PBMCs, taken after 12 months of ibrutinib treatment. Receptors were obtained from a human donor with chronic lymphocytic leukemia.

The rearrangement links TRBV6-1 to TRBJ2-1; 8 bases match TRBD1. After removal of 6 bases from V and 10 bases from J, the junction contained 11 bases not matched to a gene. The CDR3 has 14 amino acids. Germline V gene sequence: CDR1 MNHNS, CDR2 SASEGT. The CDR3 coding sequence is TGTGCCAGCAGAAGTAGACCAGGGACAGGCGAGCAGTTCTTC. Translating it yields CASRSRPGTGEQFF.

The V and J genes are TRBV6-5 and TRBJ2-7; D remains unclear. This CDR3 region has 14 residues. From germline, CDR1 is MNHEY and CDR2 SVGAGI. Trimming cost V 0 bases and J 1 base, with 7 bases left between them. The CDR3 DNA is TGTGCCAGCAGTTACTCTTGGCGATCCTACGAGCAGTACTTC. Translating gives CASSYSWRSYEQYF.

The CDR3 sequence: CASSQDFGREKLFF. The CDR3 nucleotides are TGTGCCAGCAGCCAAGATTTCGGACGTGAAAAACTGTTTTTT. This chain links TRBV4-2 with TRBJ1-4; the D is unclear. Germline V gene data show CDR1 as LGHNA and CDR2 as YNFKEQ. V dropped 0 bases and J dropped 7 bases, with 9 bases sitting between them. CDR3 length equals 14 residues.

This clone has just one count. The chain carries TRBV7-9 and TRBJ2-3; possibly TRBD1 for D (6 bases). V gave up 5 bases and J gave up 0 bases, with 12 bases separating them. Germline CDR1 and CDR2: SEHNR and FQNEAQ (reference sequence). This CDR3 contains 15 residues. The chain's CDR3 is CASSRGQASTDTQYF. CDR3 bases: TGTGCCAGCAGCCGGGGACAAGCTAGCACAGATACGCAGTATTTT.

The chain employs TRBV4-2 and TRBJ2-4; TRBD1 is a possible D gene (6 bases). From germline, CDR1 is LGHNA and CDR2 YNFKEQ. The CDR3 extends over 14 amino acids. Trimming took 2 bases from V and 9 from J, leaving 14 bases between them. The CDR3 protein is CASSQSGGKGIQYF. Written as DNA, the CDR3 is TGTGCCAGCAGCCAAAGTGGGGGCAAAGGCATTCAGTACTTC.

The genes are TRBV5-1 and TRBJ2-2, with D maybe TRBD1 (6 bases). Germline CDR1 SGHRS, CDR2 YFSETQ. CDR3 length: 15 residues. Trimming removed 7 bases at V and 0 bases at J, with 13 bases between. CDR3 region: CASLLGHSNTGELFF. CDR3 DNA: TGCGCCAGCCTACTGGGACATTCGAACACCGGGGAGCTGTTTTTT.

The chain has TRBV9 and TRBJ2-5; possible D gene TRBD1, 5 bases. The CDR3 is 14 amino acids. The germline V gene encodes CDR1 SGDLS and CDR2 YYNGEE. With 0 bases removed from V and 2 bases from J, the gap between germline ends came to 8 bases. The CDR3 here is CASSVGQKQETQYF. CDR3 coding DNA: TGTGCCAGCAGCGTAGGACAGAAACAAGAGACCCAGTACTTC.

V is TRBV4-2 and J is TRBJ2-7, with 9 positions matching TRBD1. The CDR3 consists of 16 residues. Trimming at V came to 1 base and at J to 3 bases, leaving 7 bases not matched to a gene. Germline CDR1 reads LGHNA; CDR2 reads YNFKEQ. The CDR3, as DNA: TGTGCCAGCAGCCAAGCTCAGGGACAGGGACTCTACGAGCAGTACTTC. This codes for CASSQAQGQGLYEQYF.

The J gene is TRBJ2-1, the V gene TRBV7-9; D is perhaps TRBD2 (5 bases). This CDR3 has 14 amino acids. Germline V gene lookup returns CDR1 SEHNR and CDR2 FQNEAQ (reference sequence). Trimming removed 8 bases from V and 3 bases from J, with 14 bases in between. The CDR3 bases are TGTGCCAGCGACTGGAGCGGCGGCTACAATGAGCAGTTCTTC. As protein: CASDWSGGYNEQFF.

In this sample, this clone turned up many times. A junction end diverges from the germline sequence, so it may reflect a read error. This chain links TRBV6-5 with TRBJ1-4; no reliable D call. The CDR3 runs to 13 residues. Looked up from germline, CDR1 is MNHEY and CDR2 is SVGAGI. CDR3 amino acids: CASSVRRDEKLFF. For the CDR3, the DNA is TGTGCCAGCAGTGTTCGGAGAGATGAGAAACTGTTTTTT.

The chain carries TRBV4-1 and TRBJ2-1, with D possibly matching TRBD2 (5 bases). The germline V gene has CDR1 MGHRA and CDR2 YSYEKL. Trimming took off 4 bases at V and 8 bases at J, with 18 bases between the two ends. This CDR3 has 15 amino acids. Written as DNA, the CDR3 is TGCGCCAGCAGCCTCCGGGTGGGGAGTGTGGATGAGCAGTTCTTC. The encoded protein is CASSLRVGSVDEQFF.

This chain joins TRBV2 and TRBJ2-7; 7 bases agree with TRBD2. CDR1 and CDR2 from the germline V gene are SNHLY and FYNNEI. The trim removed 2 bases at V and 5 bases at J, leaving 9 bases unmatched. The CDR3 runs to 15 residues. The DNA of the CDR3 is TGTGCCAGCAGTGAACCAGGCGGGAGCCCCCACGAGCAGTACTTC. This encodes CASSEPGGSPHEQYF.

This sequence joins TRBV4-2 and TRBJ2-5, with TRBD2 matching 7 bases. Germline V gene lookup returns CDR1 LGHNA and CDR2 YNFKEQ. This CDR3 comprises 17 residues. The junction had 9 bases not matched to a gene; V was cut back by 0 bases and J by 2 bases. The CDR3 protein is CASSQEGSSGPQETQYF. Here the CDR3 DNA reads TGTGCCAGCAGCCAAGAGGGCAGTAGCGGGCCACAAGAGACCCAGTACTTC.

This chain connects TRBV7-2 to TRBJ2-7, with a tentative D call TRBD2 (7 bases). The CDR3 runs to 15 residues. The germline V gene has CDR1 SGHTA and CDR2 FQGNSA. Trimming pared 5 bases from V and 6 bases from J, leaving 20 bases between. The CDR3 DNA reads TGTGCCAGCAGCCCCCCGGGGGCGGGAGAGTCCGAGCAGTACTTC. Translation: CASSPPGAGESEQYF.

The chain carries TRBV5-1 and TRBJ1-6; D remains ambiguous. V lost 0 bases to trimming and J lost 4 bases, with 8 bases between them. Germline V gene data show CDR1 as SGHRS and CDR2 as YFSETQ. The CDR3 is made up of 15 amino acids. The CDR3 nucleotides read TGCGCCAGCAGCTTGGTCTCAGGATATAATTCACCCCTCCACTTT. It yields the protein CASSLVSGYNSPLHF.

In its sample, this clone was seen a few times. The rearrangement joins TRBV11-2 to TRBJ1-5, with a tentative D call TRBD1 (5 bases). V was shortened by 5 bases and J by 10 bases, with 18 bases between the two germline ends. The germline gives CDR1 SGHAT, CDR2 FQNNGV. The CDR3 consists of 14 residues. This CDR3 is CASSPDSSSGPQHF. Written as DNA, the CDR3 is TGTGCCAGCAGCCCCGACAGTTCCTCTGGTCCCCAGCATTTT.

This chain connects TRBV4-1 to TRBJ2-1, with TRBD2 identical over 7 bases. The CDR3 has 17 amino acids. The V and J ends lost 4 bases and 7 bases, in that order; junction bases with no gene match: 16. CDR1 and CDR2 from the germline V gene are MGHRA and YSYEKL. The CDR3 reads CASSPRRVGGSMNEQFF. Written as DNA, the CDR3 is TGCGCCAGCAGCCCACGGCGGGTGGGCGGGAGCATGAATGAGCAGTTCTTC.

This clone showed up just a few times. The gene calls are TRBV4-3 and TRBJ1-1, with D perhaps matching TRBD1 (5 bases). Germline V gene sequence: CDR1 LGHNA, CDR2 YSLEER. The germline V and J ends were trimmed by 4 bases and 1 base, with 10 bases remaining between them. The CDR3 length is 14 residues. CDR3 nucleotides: TGCGCCAGCAGCCGACAGAGCTGGAACACTGAAGCTTTCTTT. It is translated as CASSRQSWNTEAFF.

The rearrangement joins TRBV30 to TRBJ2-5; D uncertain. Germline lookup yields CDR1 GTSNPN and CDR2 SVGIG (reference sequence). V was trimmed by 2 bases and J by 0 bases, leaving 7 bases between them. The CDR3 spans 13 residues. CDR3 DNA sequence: TGTGCCTGGAGTTTGGGTAACCAAGAGACCCAGTACTTC. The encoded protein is CAWSLGNQETQYF.

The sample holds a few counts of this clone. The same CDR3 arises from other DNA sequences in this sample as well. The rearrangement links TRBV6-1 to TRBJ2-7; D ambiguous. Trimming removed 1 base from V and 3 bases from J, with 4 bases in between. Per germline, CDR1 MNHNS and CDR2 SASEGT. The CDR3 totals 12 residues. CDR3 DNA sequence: TGTGCCAGCAGTGAAGTGGGCTACGAGCAGTACTTC. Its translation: CASSEVGYEQYF.

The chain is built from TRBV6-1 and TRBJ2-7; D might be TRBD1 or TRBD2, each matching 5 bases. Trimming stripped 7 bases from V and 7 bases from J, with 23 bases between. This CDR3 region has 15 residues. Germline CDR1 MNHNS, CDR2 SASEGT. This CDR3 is CASIIFRDRSREQYF. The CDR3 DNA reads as TGTGCCAGCATCATTTTCCGGGACCGAAGTAGGGAGCAGTACTTC.